Shown below are 5 T cell receptor beta chains from a single sample sequenced in a study of blood T cell repertoires in COVID-19. Produced via immunoSEQ multiplex PCR; TCRdb's table is partial and in-frame only. The sample records under 350,000 clones, over 85% being singletons. Source material: PBMCs or T cells enriched from blood (not recorded which). All receptors come from a woman aged 60 to 75 who had recovered from COVID-19.

In its sample, this clone was seen once. The V call is TRBV7-8, the J call TRBJ2-7, with a weak D call TRBD1 (7 bases). The length of the CDR3 is 15 residues. CDR1 and CDR2 (germline): SGHVS, FQNEAQ. Trimming took 0 bases from V and 7 from J, leaving 16 bases between them. The CDR3 region is CASSLAGGGSREQYF. The CDR3 nucleotides read TGTGCCAGCAGCTTAGCCGGAGGGGGCTCAAGAGAGCAGTACTTC. Supplemented by reference TRBV7-8 and TRBJ2-7, the full variable domain reads GAGVSQSPRYKVAKRGQDVALRCDPISGHVSLFWYQQALGQGPEFLTYFQNEAQLDKSGLPSDRFFAERPEGSVSTLKIQRTQQEDSAVYLCASSLAGGGSREQYFGPGTRLTVT.

This clone appeared once. J is TRBJ1-1 and V is TRBV5-1, with D uncertain. The V gene's germline CDR1 is SGHRS and CDR2 YFSETQ. The CDR3 is made up of 15 amino acids. The V end was cut by 4 bases, the J end by 0 bases, with 13 bases between. In DNA, the CDR3 is TGCGCCAGCAGCACCGCCCCGACTCTGAACACTGAAGCTTTCTTT. Amino acids: CASSTAPTLNTEAFF.

The J gene is TRBJ2-7, the V gene TRBV28, with D tentatively TRBD2 (6 bases). This CDR3 comprises 12 residues. Germline V lookup: CDR1 MDHEN, CDR2 SYDVKM. V was trimmed by 7 bases and J by 6 bases, leaving 13 bases between them. CDR3 sequence: CASISPGLEQYF. DNA of the CDR3: TGTGCCAGCATTTCCCCGGGACTCGAGCAGTACTTC.

The chain combines TRBV19 with TRBJ1-5, with 7 bases aligning to TRBD1. J gave up 6 bases and V 3 bases, and 8 bases lay outside the gene matches. The length of the CDR3 is 15 residues. Germline loops: CDR1 LNHDA, CDR2 SQIVND (reference sequence). The CDR3 sequence: CASSIRRQGRQPQHF. CDR3 in DNA: TGTGCCAGTAGTATCCGCCGACAGGGACGTCAGCCCCAGCATTTT.

The CDR3 protein is CASSPPTSGGQLAKNIQYF. The CDR3 DNA sequence: TGTGCCAGCAGTCCACCGACTAGCGGGGGTCAACTAGCCAAAAACATTCAGTACTTC. The chain uses TRBV28 and TRBJ2-4; 12 positions agree with TRBD2. The CDR3 extends over 19 amino acids. CDR1 is MDHEN, CDR2 SYDVKM, per germline. The V and J ends lost 5 bases and 0 bases, in that order; junction bases with no gene match: 11.